This T cell receptor beta chain was profiled in a study of cytomegalovirus exposure and HLA in healthy donors. Overall study results and limits: In a later analysis, donors in an Asian-associated ancestry cluster reportedly had fewer N-insertions in productive TCRs than the cohort mean. Most TCR sequences were rare, but some public TCRs occurred in many donors. Using the classifier, cytomegalovirus status was reportedly diagnosed with high specificity and sensitivity.

Primers for the PCR totalled 60 Vbeta and 13 Jbeta. Produced via immunoSEQ multiplex PCR; TCRdb's table is partial and in-frame only. The sample table includes about 160,000 clones. Donors counted as nominally healthy when sampled, yet unrecorded immune exposures were likely. Worth noting for this clone: Its matching antigen is unknown.

V lost 3 bases, J lost 8 bases, and 8 bases lay in between. The length of the CDR3 is 11 residues. The germline V gene has CDR1 MNHNS and CDR2 SASEGT. The source material was PBMCs. The receptor was derived from a woman aged 55-69 years in good health and CMV-seronegative. The gene calls are TRBV6-1 and TRBJ2-7, with D hard to call. CDR3 coding DNA: TGTGCCAGCAGTGATCGGGTGAAGCAGTACTTC. Translating gives CASSDRVKQYF.